This T cell receptor beta chain stems from a study of blood T cell repertoires in COVID-19. Sequencing used immunoSEQ multiplex PCR; TCRdb keeps in-frame clones, though not all of them. Here the sample spans roughly 100,000 clones, just under 95% being singletons. CDR1 is MNHEY and CDR2 is SMNVEV in the germline V gene (reference sequence). V gave up 3 bases and J gave up 4 bases, with 12 bases separating them. This CDR3 has 15 amino acids. The rearrangement uses TRBV27 and TRBJ2-2, with D uncertain. Material for sequencing was peripheral blood. The sequence came from a woman aged 50 to 60 with COVID-19, enrolled during active disease. The CDR3 loop reads CASSFSVTPTGELFF. The DNA for the CDR3 is TGTGCCAGCAGTTTTAGTGTGACTCCCACCGGGGAGCTGTTTTTT.